This TCR beta chain was sequenced in a study of response to subunit inactivated influenza vaccine (dated by TCRdb to the late 2010s). About the investigation overall: Deep quantitative profiling of the T cell receptor repertoire was used in the study to follow responses to a trivalent subunit inactivated influenza vaccine.

The paper's findings and limits, for the study overall: According to the authors, only a limited number of new T cells may be recruited by each seasonal influenza vaccination.

Notes on this clonotype: Its antigen remains undetermined. One base away there is no much larger clone; base qualities are not given.

The library was generated by RT-PCR. The sequencing machine was an Illumina HiSeq 2500. The raw public reads went through TCRdb reprocessing: fastp at Q25, MiXCR clone calling, in-frame beta chains kept. Rows with one shared CDR3 protein collapse into an entry with the most common genes and DNA. The sample table shows 650,000 or so distinct CDR3 sequences, and 14% are seen once. Of the sample, approximately 7.6% is held by the ten largest clones. V is cut back by 6 bases and J by 6 bases, with 11 bases in the junction unmatched. From a lookup of the germline V gene, CDR1 and CDR2 are SGHVS and FQNEAQ. The CDR3 measures 16 amino acids from cysteine to phenylalanine. Solely the CDR3 DNA is kept, with 48 bases framed from the first base.

This receptor was taken from a man aged 50 or older who received an inactivated influenza vaccine. Donor details come from another sample of the same person, matched by shared clones. The V and J genes are TRBV7-8 and TRBJ2-1, and 10 bases in between align with TRBD2. Source: PBMCs from blood, taken 14 to 15 days before vaccination. The DNA sequence follows: TGTGCCAGCAGGTCTAGCGGGAGCGTTCCGGGCAATGAGCAGTTCTTC. This is translated as CASRSSGSVPGNEQFF.